Shown below are 22 T cell receptor beta chains from a single sample sequenced in a study of cytomegalovirus exposure and HLA in healthy donors. Primers included in the PCR were 60 Vbeta and 13 Jbeta primers. Assay: immunoSEQ multiplex PCR; the TCRdb copy retains only in-frame clones and omits some. The sample yields around 200,000 clones, under 85% seen once. Sequenced: PBMCs. Receptor source: a female donor in good health and CMV-seronegative.

This clone showed up just a few times. The chain joins TRBV19 to TRBJ2-7, with D perhaps TRBD2 (5 bases). Germline CDR1 is LNHDA and CDR2 is SQIVND (reference sequence). There are 15 residues in the CDR3. V was clipped by 1 base and J by 7 bases, with 17 bases between them. For the CDR3, the DNA is TGTGCCAGTAGTATAGGGGCAGCGGACTCCCAGGAGCAGTACTTC. This encodes CASSIGAADSQEQYF.

This clone was found a few times. This chain connects TRBV27 to TRBJ2-7; a possible D gene is TRBD2 (6 bases). Looked up from germline, CDR1 is MNHEY and CDR2 is SMNVEV (reference sequence). This CDR3 has 18 residues. Trimming pared 0 bases from V and 5 bases from J, leaving 23 bases between. DNA for the CDR3: TGTGCCAGCAGTTTATCTAGCGGAGGTCCCATTAGGGCCCACGAGCAGTACTTC. This codes for CASSLSSGGPIRAHEQYF.

The V call is TRBV5-1, the J call TRBJ2-5, with TRBD1 matching 9 bases. Germline V gives CDR1 SGHRS, CDR2 YFSETQ. This CDR3 is built from 16 residues. The V segment lost 2 bases and the J segment 3 bases; nucleotides outside the gene matches: 8. The CDR3 nucleotides are TGCGCCAGCAGCTTACTGTTCCGGACAGGGGAAGAGACCCAGTACTTC. It encodes CASSLLFRTGEETQYF.

The V call is TRBV7-2, the J call TRBJ1-2, with TRBD1 matching 9 bases. The CDR3 has 13 amino acids. CDR1 is SGHTA, CDR2 FQGNSA, per germline. Germline trimming cut 4 bases from V and 6 bases from J; bases unmatched to any gene: 3. The CDR3 sequence: CASSSTGGDGYTF. Written as DNA, the CDR3 is TGTGCCAGCAGCTCGACAGGGGGTGATGGCTACACCTTC.

This chain connects TRBV20-1 to TRBJ1-1; the D is unclear. V lost 5 bases and J 5 bases, leaving 9 bases between the germline ends. The CDR3 has 11 residues. CDR1 and CDR2 from the germline V gene are DFQATT and SNEGSKA (reference sequence). In DNA form, the CDR3 reads TGCAGTGCTTCTCAGGTAACTGAAGCTTTCTTT. Translated: CSASQVTEAFF.

The chain joins TRBV18 to TRBJ1-2; a possible D gene is TRBD1 (5 bases). V lost 5 bases, J lost 2 bases, and 9 bases lay in between. This CDR3 has 13 amino acids. Per the germline V gene, CDR1 is KGHSH and CDR2 is LQKENI. As DNA, the CDR3 is TGTGCCAGCTCAGAGGACAAGAACTATGGCTACACCTTC. Its translation is CASSEDKNYGYTF.

The chain employs TRBV5-4 and TRBJ1-2; D is unresolved. V lost 1 base and J lost 4, with 8 bases in between. Germline V gene sequence: CDR1 SGHNT, CDR2 YYREEE (reference sequence). The CDR3 contains 13 residues. The chain's CDR3 is CASSLNSFYGYTF. As DNA, the CDR3 is TGTGCCAGCAGCTTGAACAGTTTCTATGGCTACACCTTC.

As regards this clone: The junction departs from the called germline gene at one end, perhaps through a read error. V and J are TRBV7-9 and TRBJ1-1; D uncertain. This CDR3 has 13 amino acids. CDR1 is SEHNR, CDR2 FQNEAQ, per germline (reference sequence). The CDR3 DNA sequence: TGTGCCAGCGGCTTCCGGTGGAACACTGAAGCTTTCTTT. It is translated as CASGFRWNTEAFF.

The gene calls are TRBV6-5 and TRBJ2-3; possibly TRBD2 for D (6 bases). Germline V CDR1 and CDR2: MNHEY, SVGAGI. Trimming left V 8 bases short and J 3 bases short, with 15 bases between. The CDR3 loop spans 14 amino acids. This chain's CDR3 is CASQDYDGTDTQYF. CDR3 coding DNA: TGTGCCAGCCAGGACTACGACGGGACAGATACGCAGTATTTT.

This clone has more than one count but fewer than ten. The chain carries TRBV11-2 and TRBJ1-1, with a possible D match to TRBD1 (6 bases). The CDR3 is 13 amino acids. The V gene lost 4 bases and the J gene lost 1 base, with 7 bases spanning the gap. Germline V lookup: CDR1 SGHAT, CDR2 FQNNGV. DNA of the CDR3: TGTGCCAGCAGCTGGGGACAGAACACTGAAGCTTTCTTT. This translates into CASSWGQNTEAFF. Full variable domain (rest looked up from reference TRBV11-2 and TRBJ1-1): EAGVAQSPRYKIIEKRQSVAFWCNPISGHATLYWYQQILGQGPKLLIQFQNNGVVDDSQLPKDRFSAERLKGVDSTLKIQPAKLEDSAVYLCASSWGQNTEAFFGQGTRLTVV.

The genes are TRBV6-1 and TRBJ2-6, with 12 bases matching TRBD1. V was clipped by 3 bases and J by 2 bases; unmatched bases: 8. The CDR3 extends over 19 amino acids. CDR1 is MNHNS, CDR2 SASEGT, per germline. This CDR3 reads CASSDVSGTGGAGANVLTF. DNA for the CDR3: TGTGCCAGCAGTGACGTTTCCGGGACAGGGGGCGCTGGGGCCAACGTCCTGACTTTC.

V and J are TRBV19 and TRBJ1-1; D may be TRBD1 (6 bases). The CDR3 contains 15 residues. The V gene lost 6 bases and the J gene lost 6 bases, with 20 bases spanning the gap. Germline V gives CDR1 LNHDA, CDR2 SQIVND (reference sequence). As DNA, the CDR3 is TGTGCCAGTAGGGGAAAGGGGGGGGCGCCCCCTGAAGCTTTCTTT. Its translation: CASRGKGGAPPEAFF.

The chain is built from TRBV28 and TRBJ2-3; 7 nucleotides match TRBD2. This CDR3 has 15 residues. In germline, CDR1 is MDHEN, CDR2 SYDVKM. The J segment lost 5 bases and the V segment lost 5 bases, leaving 10 bases of the junction unmatched. The CDR3 DNA sequence: TGTGCCAGCAGTGTCCCAGCGGGGTTGGGAGATACGCAGTATTTT. Amino acid sequence: CASSVPAGLGDTQYF.

The chain joins TRBV5-1 to TRBJ2-3; 8 bases match TRBD2. Germline CDR1 SGHRS, CDR2 YFSETQ. V was pared by 6 bases and J by 2 bases, with 5 bases of the junction left unmatched. This CDR3 has 14 residues. As DNA, the CDR3 is TGCGCCAGCATGCCGGGGGGGGCCACAGATACGCAGTATTTT. It is translated as CASMPGGATDTQYF.

This chain links TRBV6-5 with TRBJ1-4, with 9 positions matching TRBD1. Germline CDR1 and CDR2: MNHEY and SVGAGI. V trimming: 2 bases; J trimming: 4 bases; junction bases outside the gene matches: 2. The CDR3 has 15 residues. CDR3 DNA: TGTGCCAGCAGTTACGGGACAGGGTTTAATGAAAAACTGTTTTTT. This codes for CASSYGTGFNEKLFF.

Only a few counts were recorded for this clone. The J gene is TRBJ2-7, the V gene TRBV15, with D tentatively TRBD2 (6 bases). The CDR3 is made up of 15 amino acids. Germline CDR1 and CDR2: LNHNV and YYDKDF (reference sequence). Trimming pared 1 base from V and 7 bases from J, leaving 17 bases between. This CDR3 is CATSRAGSPNTEQYF. CDR3 DNA sequence: TGTGCCACCAGCAGAGCCGGGAGTCCCAATACGGAGCAGTACTTC.

The chain has TRBV28 and TRBJ1-2; a possible D gene is TRBD1 (5 bases). The V and J ends lost 5 bases and 4 bases respectively, with 17 bases between them. The CDR3 runs to 15 residues. Germline CDR1 and CDR2: MDHEN and SYDVKM. CDR3 nucleotide sequence: TGTGCCAGCAGTCCCGGGGGGGGAGACCTCTATGGCTACACCTTC. Translating gives CASSPGGGDLYGYTF.

The chain couples TRBV6-5 to TRBJ1-1; the match to TRBD1 covers 8 bases. Germline values: CDR1 MNHEY, CDR2 SVGAGI. This CDR3 has 13 amino acids. J gave up 8 bases and V 5 bases, and 7 bases lay outside the gene matches. CDR3 residues: CASSPPGQGEAFF. The CDR3 coding sequence is TGTGCCAGCAGTCCCCCCGGACAGGGAGAAGCTTTCTTT.

This clone was found a few times. This sequence joins TRBV7-3 and TRBJ2-2; no definite D call. Between the trimmed V and J ends, which lost 1 base and 1 base, there was a span of 16 bases. This CDR3 has 18 amino acids. In germline, CDR1 is SGHTA, CDR2 FQGTGA. This chain's CDR3 is CASSLKSPTGWNTGELFF. Here the CDR3 DNA reads TGTGCCAGCAGCTTAAAAAGCCCCACGGGTTGGAACACCGGGGAGCTGTTTTTT.

The chain joins TRBV2 to TRBJ1-6; 8 bases fit TRBD1. The germline gives CDR1 SNHLY, CDR2 FYNNEI. Trimming cost V 7 bases and J 6 bases; bases outside gene matches: 8. The length of the CDR3 is 15 residues. CDR3 DNA: TGTGCCAGCAAAACGGACAGGGACTTTAATTCACCCCTCCACTTT. This sequence encodes CASKTDRDFNSPLHF.

The gene calls are TRBV5-6 and TRBJ1-1, with TRBD1 identical over 9 bases. The CDR3 is 14 amino acids. V shed 7 bases, J shed 2 bases, and the junction held 6 bases outside the gene matches. Germline assignment: CDR1 SGHDT and CDR2 YYEEEE. The CDR3 region has the DNA TGTGCCAGCTTAAGGACAGGGGCAAACACTGAAGCTTTCTTT. Translating it yields CASLRTGANTEAFF. Looking up the rest from reference TRBV5-6 and TRBJ1-1 gives the full variable domain: DAGVTQSPTHLIKTRGQQVTLRCSPKSGHDTVSWYQQALGQGPQFIFQYYEEEERQRGNFPDRFSGHQFPNYSSELNVNALLLGDSALYLCASLRTGANTEAFFGQGTRLTVV.

The rearrangement joins TRBV6-6 to TRBJ2-5; perhaps TRBD2 as D (5 bases). From germline, CDR1 is MNHNY and CDR2 SVGAGI (reference sequence). V was trimmed by 4 bases and J by 1 base, leaving 7 bases between them. The CDR3 totals 13 residues. CDR3 in amino acids: CASSSRGQETQYF. CDR3 DNA sequence: TGTGCCAGCAGTTCCCGGGGCCAAGAGACCCAGTACTTC.